These 18 T cell receptor beta chains were all obtained from the same sample, sequenced in a study of sequential checkpoint blockade in melanoma. Treatment indicated: randomized to nivolumab then ipilimumab (arm A) or the reverse (arm B). Sequencing was performed with immunoSEQ multiplex PCR; in TCRdb, only in-frame clones are kept and a portion is missing. Among approximately 3,700 clones, 57% were seen once, and the ten largest hold 20%. Sequences were derived from CD8+ T cells sorted from blood (inferred from file names), sampled from a patient given nivolumab and ipilimumab in sequence. These receptors were collected from a human patient with melanoma. Some clones in this sample may be carry-over from other donors' samples.

This clone came up a few times. This chain uses TRBV2 with TRBJ1-2; D remains unclear. CDR3 length equals 14 residues. CDR1 is SNHLY and CDR2 is FYNNEI in the germline V gene. V shed 8 bases and J shed 6 bases, with 19 bases lying between them. The CDR3 DNA reads as TGTGCCAGCCTCTTGAACGGGGAGGTGGATGGCTACACCTTC. Protein product: CASLLNGEVDGYTF.

In DNA, the CDR3 is TGTGCCAGCAGCAAGGGACAGTCCCCCTACGAGCAGTACTTC. Translated: CASSKGQSPYEQYF. The chain joins TRBV5-5 to TRBJ2-7; TRBD1 aligns across 7 bases. CDR1 is SGHKS, CDR2 YYEKEE, per germline (reference sequence). V lost 4 bases to trimming and J lost 2 bases; unmatched junction nucleotides: 6. The CDR3 loop spans 14 amino acids.

This clone was counted between two and nine times. Its ends do not fully match the called genes, so a read error is possible. The rearrangement links TRBV5-4 to TRBJ1-5; tentatively, D is TRBD1 (6 bases). CDR3 length: 14 residues. Germline V lookup: CDR1 SGHNT, CDR2 YYREEE (reference sequence). The CDR3 protein is CASSQEQGIQPQHF. CDR3 DNA: TGCGCCAGCAGCCAAGAGCAGGGGATACAGCCCCAGCATTTT.

This sequence joins TRBV21-1 and TRBJ2-7; the table names TRBD1, a call not compared with the DNA. TRBV21-1 is an annotated pseudogene. The CDR3 loop spans 14 amino acids. The CDR3 DNA reads TGTGCCAGCACCCCTCGAGGGACAGGCTACGAGCAGTACTTC. It encodes CASTPRGTGYEQYF.

CDR3 residues: CASILVIGLPDGYTF. The CDR3 bases are TGTGCCAGCATTCTAGTAATCGGACTCCCTGATGGCTACACCTTC. This chain links TRBV6-1 with TRBJ1-2; D gene unclear. This CDR3 is 15 amino acids long. The V end lost 7 bases, the J end lost 6 bases, and 21 bases lay between the germline ends. Germline lookup yields CDR1 MNHNS and CDR2 SASEGT.

This clone has a single count. This chain links TRBV7-9 with TRBJ2-1, with TRBD1 identical over 7 bases. This CDR3 region has 19 residues. CDR1 is SEHNR and CDR2 is FQNEAQ in the germline V gene (reference sequence). J was trimmed by 0 bases and V by 5 bases; bases with no gene match: 16. As DNA, the CDR3 is TGTGCCAGCAGCACCCGGGACCAAGGGGGCGGTAGCTCCTACAATGAGCAGTTCTTC. Amino acids: CASSTRDQGGGSSYNEQFF. The full variable domain, its missing parts supplied by reference TRBV7-9 and TRBJ2-1, is DTGVSQNPRHKITKRGQNVTFRCDPISEHNRLYWYRQTLGQGPEFLTYFQNEAQLEKSRLLSDRFSAERPKGSFSTLEIQRTEQGDSAMYLCASSTRDQGGGSSYNEQFFGPGTRLTVL.

The chain recombines TRBV27 with TRBJ2-5, with 12 positions matching TRBD2. V was pared by 5 bases and J by 4 bases, with 5 bases of the junction left unmatched. The CDR3 spans 15 residues. Germline assignment: CDR1 MNHEY and CDR2 SMNVEV (reference sequence). CDR3 DNA sequence: TGTGCCAGCAGTATGTCGGGACTAGCGGGAGAGACCCAGTACTTC. Encoded protein: CASSMSGLAGETQYF.

As for this clone: This same CDR3 is encoded by further DNA sequences in the sample. The chain couples TRBV6-5 to TRBJ2-1; possibly TRBD1 for D (7 bases). Germline V gene lookup returns CDR1 MNHEY and CDR2 SVGAGI. The CDR3 consists of 12 residues. V was shortened by 4 bases and J by 9 bases, with 10 bases between the two germline ends. In nucleotides, the CDR3 is TGTGCCAGCAGTTGGCAGGGGGGTGAGCAGTTCTTC. It codes for CASSWQGGEQFF.

The chain recombines TRBV30 with TRBJ1-2, with TRBD1 matching 8 bases. This CDR3 spans 13 amino acids. Trimming at V came to 3 bases and at J to 4 bases, leaving 4 bases not matched to a gene. CDR1 and CDR2 (germline): GTSNPN, SVGIG (reference sequence). CDR3 region: CAWRPGQAYGYTF. In DNA, the CDR3 is TGTGCCTGGAGGCCGGGACAGGCCTATGGCTACACCTTC.

This clone was observed a handful of times. The chain links TRBV19 to TRBJ1-1; no reliable D call. CDR1 and CDR2 from the germline V gene are LNHDA and SQIVND (reference sequence). Trimming took 5 bases from V and 0 from J, leaving 7 bases between them. The CDR3 totals 13 residues. For the CDR3, the DNA is TGTGCCAGTAGTCCAGACATGAACACTGAAGCTTTCTTT. Its protein product is CASSPDMNTEAFF.

The chain links TRBV19 to TRBJ2-1; TRBD1 matches at 8 bases. Per germline, CDR1 LNHDA and CDR2 SQIVND (reference sequence). The CDR3 extends over 20 amino acids. V trimming: 6 bases; J trimming: 0 bases; junction bases outside the gene matches: 19. This chain's CDR3 is CASSWPPGPDRGLSYNEQFF. For the CDR3, the DNA is TGTGCCAGTAGCTGGCCCCCCGGGCCCGACAGGGGTCTCTCCTACAATGAGCAGTTCTTC.

The gene calls are TRBV6-1 and TRBJ2-5, with 8 bases matching TRBD2. CDR3 length: 15 amino acids. V lost 4 bases to trimming and J lost 4 bases; unmatched junction nucleotides: 8. Germline values: CDR1 MNHNS, CDR2 SASEGT. In DNA form, the CDR3 reads TGTGCCAGCAGTGCGGGGGGGGGCCAGAGAGAGACCCAGTACTTC. Protein sequence: CASSAGGGQRETQYF.

The rearrangement joins TRBV27 to TRBJ1-5, with 7 nucleotides matching TRBD1. With V trimmed by 4 bases and J by 7 bases, 4 bases remained unmatched. This CDR3 has 13 residues. Germline CDR1 and CDR2: MNHEY and SMNVEV (reference sequence). Here the CDR3 reads CASSSQGEQPQHF. DNA for the CDR3: TGTGCCAGCAGTTCCCAGGGGGAGCAGCCCCAGCATTTT.

The rearrangement uses TRBV30 and TRBJ1-1; possible D gene TRBD1, 5 bases. The V and J ends lost 1 base and 6 bases respectively, with 15 bases between them. The CDR3 runs 14 residues. Germline loops: CDR1 GTSNPN, CDR2 SVGIG (reference sequence). The CDR3 is CAWSGRGEGPEAFF. For the CDR3, the DNA is TGTGCCTGGAGTGGACGGGGGGAGGGACCTGAAGCTTTCTTT.

The V and J genes are TRBV29-1 and TRBJ2-1; 9 bases map to TRBD2. This CDR3 region has 16 residues. The V and J ends lost 1 base and 4 bases, in that order; junction bases with no gene match: 8. The germline CDR1 and CDR2 sequences are SQVTM and ANQGSEA. The CDR3 DNA reads TGCAGCGTTGAAGTAGCGGGAGTAAGGGTGTACAATGAGCAGTTCTTC. It yields the protein CSVEVAGVRVYNEQFF.

This clone is categorized as medium-sized. This chain joins TRBV7-9 and TRBJ2-7; perhaps TRBD1 as D (5 bases). The CDR3 length is 13 residues. V shed 5 bases and J shed 7 bases, with 15 bases lying between them. Germline CDR1 and CDR2: SEHNR and FQNEAQ (reference sequence). CDR3 loop: CASSLIGDAEQYF. In DNA, the CDR3 is TGTGCCAGCAGCCTGATAGGGGATGCGGAGCAGTACTTC.

The chain employs TRBV6-5 and TRBJ2-7; the D gene is possibly TRBD1 (5 bases). The CDR3 is 16 residues long. CDR1 is MNHEY, CDR2 SVGAGI, per germline. Trimming shortened V by 2 bases and J by 0 bases, and 14 bases separated the two germline ends. CDR3 protein: CASSYGLTESSYEQYF. CDR3 coding DNA: TGTGCCAGCAGTTACGGGCTGACAGAGAGCTCCTACGAGCAGTACTTC.

This clone showed up just once. This chain uses TRBV4-1 with TRBJ2-7; D ambiguous. V gave up 3 bases and J gave up 2 bases, with 11 bases separating them. The CDR3 sequence is 14 residues long. Looked up from germline, CDR1 is MGHRA and CDR2 is YSYEKL. The DNA for the CDR3 is TGCGCCAGCAGCCAGGCGGCCCTAGCCTACGAGCAGTACTTC. Its translation: CASSQAALAYEQYF.